This entry features one T cell receptor beta chain sequence. The source of the sample is a study of T cells in Graves' hyperthyroidism and ophthalmopathy. The germline gives CDR1 SGHRS, CDR2 YFSETQ. The V end lost 0 bases, the J end lost 1 base, and 7 bases lay between the germline ends. This CDR3 has 14 amino acids. RNA transcripts provided the source from which TCR beta CDR3 regions were amplified. The TCR CDR3 first-round RT-PCR relied on the HTBI primer set. TCRdb recomputed calls from the multiplex PCR reads with MiXCR, one row per CDR3 protein. The table includes around 340,000 distinct CDR3 sequences, 15% to 20% detected once. Exclusion of a patient resulted from uncontrolled infection, other autoimmune disease, pregnancy or lactation. Using more than 8 ml of fresh peripheral blood, PBMCs were prepared.

This chain uses TRBV5-1 with TRBJ2-5; D gene unclear. This clonotype originated in a woman aged 50 to 60 with Graves' hyperthyroidism. Source material: blood. CDR3 DNA: TGCGCCAGCAGCTTGGCCAGGACCCAAGAGACCCAGTACTTC. Translated: CASSLARTQETQYF.